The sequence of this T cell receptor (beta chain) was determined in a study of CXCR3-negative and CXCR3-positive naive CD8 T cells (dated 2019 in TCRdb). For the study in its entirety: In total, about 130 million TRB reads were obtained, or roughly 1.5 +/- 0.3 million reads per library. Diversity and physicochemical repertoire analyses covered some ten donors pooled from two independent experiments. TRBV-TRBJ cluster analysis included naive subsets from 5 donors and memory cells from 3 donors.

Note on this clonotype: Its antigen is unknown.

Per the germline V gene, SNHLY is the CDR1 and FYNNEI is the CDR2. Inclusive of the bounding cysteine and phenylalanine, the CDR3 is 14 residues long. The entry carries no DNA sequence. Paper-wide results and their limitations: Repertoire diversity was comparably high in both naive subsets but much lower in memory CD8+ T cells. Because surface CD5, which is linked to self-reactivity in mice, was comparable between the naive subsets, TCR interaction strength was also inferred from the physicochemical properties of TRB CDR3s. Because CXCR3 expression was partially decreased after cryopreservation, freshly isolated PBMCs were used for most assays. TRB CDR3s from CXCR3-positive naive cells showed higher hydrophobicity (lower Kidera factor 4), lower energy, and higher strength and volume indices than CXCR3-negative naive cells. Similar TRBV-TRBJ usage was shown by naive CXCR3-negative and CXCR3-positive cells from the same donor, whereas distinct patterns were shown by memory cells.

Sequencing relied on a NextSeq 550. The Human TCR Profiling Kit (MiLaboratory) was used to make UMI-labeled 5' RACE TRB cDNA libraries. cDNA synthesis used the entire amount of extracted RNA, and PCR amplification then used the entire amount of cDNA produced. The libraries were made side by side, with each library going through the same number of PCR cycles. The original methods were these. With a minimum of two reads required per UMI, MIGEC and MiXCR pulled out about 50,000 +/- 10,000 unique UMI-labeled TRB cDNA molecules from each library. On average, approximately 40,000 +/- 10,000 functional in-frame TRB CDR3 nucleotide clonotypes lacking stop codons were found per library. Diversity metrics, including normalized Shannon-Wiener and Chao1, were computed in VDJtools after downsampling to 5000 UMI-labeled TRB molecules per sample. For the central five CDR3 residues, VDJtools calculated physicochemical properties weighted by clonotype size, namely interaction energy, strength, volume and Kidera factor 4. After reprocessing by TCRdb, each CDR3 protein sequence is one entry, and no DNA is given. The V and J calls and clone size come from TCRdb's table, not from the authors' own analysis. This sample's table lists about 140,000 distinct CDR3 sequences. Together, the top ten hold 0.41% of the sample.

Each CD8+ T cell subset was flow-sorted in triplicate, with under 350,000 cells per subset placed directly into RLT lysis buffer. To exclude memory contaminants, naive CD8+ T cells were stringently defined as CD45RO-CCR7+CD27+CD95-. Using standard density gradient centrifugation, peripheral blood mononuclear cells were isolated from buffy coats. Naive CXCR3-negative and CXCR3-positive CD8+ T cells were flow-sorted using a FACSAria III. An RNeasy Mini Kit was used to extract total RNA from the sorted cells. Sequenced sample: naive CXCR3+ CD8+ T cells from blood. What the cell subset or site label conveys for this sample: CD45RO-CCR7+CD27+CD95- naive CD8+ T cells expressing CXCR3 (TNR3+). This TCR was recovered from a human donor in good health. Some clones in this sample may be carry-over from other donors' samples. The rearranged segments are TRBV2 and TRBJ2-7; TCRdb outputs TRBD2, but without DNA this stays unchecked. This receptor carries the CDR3 CASTTSGDFYEQYF.